These 5 T cell receptor beta chains originate from one sample sequenced in a study of post-analysis software for immune sequencing data (dated by TCRdb to the mid-2010s). Broader findings and caveats from the paper: Patients showed significantly higher frequencies than controls for roughly 5 TRBV segments, among them TRBV5-6, TRBV5-1 and TRBV20-1.

The receptor library was made with PCR. The sample was run on an Illumina HiSeq 2500. Unique molecular identifiers were incorporated into TCR beta cDNA libraries to reduce PCR and sequencing biases. TCRdb's own reprocessing of the public reads used fastp at Q25 and MiXCR and kept productive beta chains. Each record represents a unique CDR3 protein, reported with the most common genes and DNA among its rows. In this sample the table shows approximately 400,000 distinct CDR3 sequences, around 33% of which occur a single time. Jointly, the top ten make up roughly 13% of the sample. What these receptors recognize is not known. Sequenced: blood. All receptors come from a girl aged 5 to 17 with multiple sclerosis.

This chain joins TRBV20-1 and TRBJ2-7; D gene unclear. Per the germline V gene, CDR1 is DFQATT and CDR2 is SNEGSKA (reference sequence). V was trimmed by 2 bases and J by 3 bases, leaving 5 bases between them. The CDR3 runs to 11 residues. This chain's CDR3 is CSARQVYEQYF. The CDR3 DNA reads as TGCAGTGCTAGACAGGTCTACGAGCAGTACTTC.

The J gene is TRBJ2-1, the V gene TRBV4-1; 11 nucleotides match TRBD2. Per germline, CDR1 MGHRA and CDR2 YSYEKL. The junction had 8 bases not matched to a gene; V was cut back by 1 base and J by 9 bases. This CDR3 is built from 16 residues. The CDR3 bases are TGCGCCAGCAGCCAAGTGTTACTAGCGGGGGTGGGTGAGCAGTTCTTC. Protein product: CASSQVLLAGVGEQFF.

The sample holds a few counts of this clonotype. The chain joins TRBV24-1 to TRBJ2-1, with D perhaps matching TRBD2 (5 bases). Germline assignment: CDR1 KGHDR and CDR2 SFDVKD. Deletions cut 3 bases from V and 5 bases from J, with 13 bases between. The CDR3 spans 15 residues. The CDR3 spells CATSDTTAGHNEQFF. CDR3 DNA: TGTGCCACCAGTGATACCACGGCGGGTCACAATGAGCAGTTCTTC.

The chain links TRBV12-3 or TRBV12-4 to TRBJ2-3, with D possibly being TRBD2 (5 bases). The CDR3 extends over 14 amino acids. V was shortened by 7 bases and J by 4 bases, with 15 bases between the two germline ends. Written as DNA, the CDR3 is TGTGCCAGCACTCTGGGATACGGGGCAGATACGCAGTATTTT. Translated: CASTLGYGADTQYF.

This clonotype came up a few times. The CDR3 loop is CASSPDRDRNYEQYF. The CDR3, as DNA: TGCGCCAGCAGCCCGGACCGGGACAGGAACTACGAGCAGTACTTC. This chain links TRBV5-1 with TRBJ2-5; 8 nucleotides match TRBD1. The J call is uncertain, as TRBJ2-7 better fits the DNA end. Germline CDR1 is SGHRS and CDR2 is YFSETQ. The CDR3 runs to 15 residues.